A selection of T cell receptor beta chains follows, all from one sample in a study of CD8+ T cells in alopecia areata. Some clones are missing from TCRdb's copy, which holds only in-frame ones; the method was immunoSEQ multiplex PCR. The table includes roughly 140,000 clones, about two thirds detected once. The sequencing sample was made of CD8+ T cells sorted from blood. Receptors originate from a human donor in good health. Each CDR3 is given with its conserved first and last residue. The D gene is left open where the match is weak. Rows may omit the clone size; those that give it use once, few, many or a size class.

V	D	J	size	CDR3	DNA
TRBV6-5	NA	TRBJ1-1	once	CASSQDRGRTEAFF	TGTGCCAGCAGCCAGGACCGGGGGAGGACTGAAGCTTTCTTT
TRBV7-8	TRBD2	TRBJ2-3	NA	CASRRTSGEKDTQYF	TGTGCCAGCAGACGGACTAGCGGGGAAAAAGATACGCAGTATTTT
TRBV5-1	NA	TRBJ1-2	NA	CASSGETYGYTF	TGCGCCAGCAGCGGAGAGACCTATGGCTACACCTTC
TRBV7-9	NA	TRBJ2-1	NA	CASNQGGGYMEQFF	TGTGCCAGCAACCAAGGGGGTGGATACATGGAGCAGTTCTTC
TRBV2	NA	TRBJ2-7	NA	CASSLRRDSYEQYF	TGTGCCAGCTCACTTCGTCGGGACTCCTACGAGCAGTACTTC
TRBV28	NA	TRBJ2-1	NA	CASSLGGEQFF	TGTGCCAGCAGTTTAGGTGGTGAGCAGTTCTTC
TRBV29-1	NA	TRBJ2-7	few	CSVESSDNYEQYF	TGCAGCGTTGAGTCCAGCGATAACTACGAGCAGTACTTC
TRBV13	NA	TRBJ1-2	NA	CASSPRSGTGYTF	TGTGCCAGCAGCCCTAGATCCGGGACCGGCTACACCTTC
TRBV15	NA	TRBJ1-1	NA	CATRDLNTEAFF	TGTGCCACCAGGGATTTGAACACTGAAGCTTTCTTT
TRBV10-3	NA	TRBJ2-1	NA	CAISEFSYNEQFF	TGTGCCATCAGTGAGTTTTCCTACAATGAGCAGTTCTTC
TRBV2	TRBD2	TRBJ2-2	NA	CASSELRLAGGPDTGELFF	TGTGCCAGCAGTGAATTGCGTCTAGCGGGAGGGCCGGACACCGGGGAGCTGTTTTTT
TRBV6-1	NA	TRBJ2-5	NA	CASSEWGEETQYF	TGTGCCAGCAGTGAATGGGGCGAAGAGACCCAGTACTTC
TRBV7-9	NA	TRBJ2-7	NA	CASSLGAAGEQYF	TGTGCCAGCAGCTTGGGGGCTGCGGGGGAGCAGTACTTC
TRBV7-6	TRBD2	TRBJ2-1	NA	CASSSSLGLAHEQFF	TGTGCCAGCAGCTCCTCCTTAGGACTAGCACATGAGCAGTTCTTC
TRBV28	NA	TRBJ2-7	few	CASTLSYEQYF	TGTGCCAGCACCCTTTCCTACGAGCAGTACTTC
TRBV9	TRBD1	TRBJ1-2	once	CASSIGRGDGYTF	TGTGCCAGCAGCATCGGCAGGGGGGACGGCTACACCTTC
TRBV5-6	NA	TRBJ2-1	NA	CASSPSPGLYNEQFF	TGTGCCAGCAGCCCTTCCCCGGGACTTTACAATGAGCAGTTCTTC
TRBV9	NA	TRBJ2-5	NA	CASSVGGNQETQYF	TGTGCCAGCAGCGTAGGCGGGAACCAAGAGACCCAGTACTTC
TRBV19	NA	TRBJ1-2	NA	CASSHGGGYGYTF	TGTGCCAGTAGCCACGGAGGAGGCTATGGCTACACCTTC
TRBV4-1	NA	TRBJ2-2	NA	CASSSRQNTGELFF	TGCGCCAGCAGCTCTCGACAGAACACCGGGGAGCTGTTTTTT
TRBV6-5	NA	TRBJ1-1	NA	CASSPGMSAEAFF	TGTGCCAGCAGTCCAGGGATGAGCGCTGAAGCTTTCTTT
TRBV19	NA	TRBJ1-1	NA	CASSIGRTAFF	TGTGCCAGTAGTATCGGCAGAACAGCTTTCTTT
TRBV4-1	TRBD2	TRBJ2-3	once	CASSQDRLAGVRDTQYF	TGCGCCAGCAGCCAAGATCGGCTAGCGGGAGTCCGGGATACGCAGTATTTT